These 16 T cell receptor beta chains were sequenced from one sample in a study of blood T cell repertoires in COVID-19. This table comes from immunoSEQ multiplex PCR, and its TCRdb copy is limited to in-frame clones, with some not included. The table records around 130,000 clones, roughly three quarters of them present only once. Sample: peripheral blood. Receptors originate from a human donor in a cohort sampled during active COVID-19.

The chain recombines TRBV18 with TRBJ1-3, with TRBD1 matching 8 bases. The trim removed 0 bases at V and 0 bases at J, leaving 1 base unmatched. The CDR3 is made up of 16 amino acids. CDR1 is KGHSH and CDR2 is LQKENI in the germline V gene. The chain's CDR3 is CASSPPGQGSGNTIYF. The CDR3 bases are TGTGCCAGCTCACCACCTGGACAGGGCTCTGGAAACACCATATATTTT.

CDR3 region: CASSFRQELNTEAFF. The CDR3 DNA follows: TGTGCCAGCAGCTTCCGACAGGAGCTGAACACTGAAGCTTTCTTT. This sequence joins TRBV7-9 and TRBJ1-1; the D gene is possibly TRBD1 (6 bases). V lost 3 bases, J lost 0 bases, and 11 bases lay in between. CDR1 is SEHNR and CDR2 is FQNEAQ in the germline V gene (reference sequence). The CDR3 totals 15 residues. The full variable domain, rest sourced from reference TRBV7-9 and TRBJ1-1, is DTGVSQNPRHKITKRGQNVTFRCDPISEHNRLYWYRQTLGQGPEFLTYFQNEAQLEKSRLLSDRFSAERPKGSFSTLEIQRTEQGDSAMYLCASSFRQELNTEAFFGQGTRLTVV.

This chain uses TRBV18 with TRBJ1-1; a possible D gene is TRBD1 (6 bases). The CDR3 is made up of 14 amino acids. Germline CDR1 reads KGHSH; CDR2 reads LQKENI. Trimming cost V 3 bases and J 6 bases, with 14 bases left between them. Here the CDR3 DNA reads TGTGCCAGCTCACCGACTCAAGGGGGGGCTGAAGCTTTCTTT. Translation gives CASSPTQGGAEAFF.

This chain uses TRBV18 with TRBJ1-4; tentative D call: TRBD1 (5 bases). CDR1 KGHSH and CDR2 LQKENI come from the germline V gene. With 1 base removed from V and 0 bases from J, the gap between germline ends came to 12 bases. The CDR3 spans 17 residues. Written as DNA, the CDR3 is TGTGCCAGCTCACCACTGGGGCCCGCGGCAACTAATGAAAAACTGTTTTTT. Its protein is CASSPLGPAATNEKLFF.

The rearrangement uses TRBV9 and TRBJ1-2; 7 bases map to TRBD1. The junction had 6 bases not matched to a gene; V was cut back by 3 bases and J by 7 bases. The CDR3 has 13 amino acids. Germline lookup yields CDR1 SGDLS and CDR2 YYNGEE. This chain's CDR3 is CASSGDRAVGYTF. The CDR3 region has the DNA TGTGCCAGCAGCGGCGACAGGGCCGTTGGCTACACCTTC.

CDR3 in amino acids: CASNRDSYEQYF. The CDR3 DNA is TGTGCCAGCAACCGGGACTCCTACGAGCAGTACTTC. V is TRBV25-1 and J is TRBJ2-7, with D possibly being TRBD2 (5 bases). The V end lost 7 bases, the J end lost 0 bases, and 7 bases lay between the germline ends. The CDR3 length is 12 residues. CDR1 is MGHDK, CDR2 SYGVNS, per germline.

The J gene is TRBJ2-3, the V gene TRBV2, with 14 bases that match TRBD2. There are 15 residues in the CDR3. V dropped 6 bases and J dropped 2; count of bases not matched to a gene: 1. Germline CDR1 is SNHLY and CDR2 is FYNNEI. The CDR3 spells CASRGLAGVTDTQYF. The CDR3 nucleotides are TGTGCCAGCAGGGGACTAGCGGGGGTCACAGATACGCAGTATTTT.

The chain uses TRBV12-3 or TRBV12-4 and TRBJ2-1, with D unclear. This CDR3 is built from 13 residues. The V gene lost 3 bases and the J gene lost 4 bases, with 7 bases spanning the gap. The CDR3 here is CASSLRRYNEQFF. In DNA, the CDR3 is TGTGCCAGCAGTTTGAGGCGGTACAATGAGCAGTTCTTC.

The V call is TRBV12-5, the J call TRBJ1-1, with D maybe TRBD1 (6 bases). CDR1 is LGHNT, CDR2 FRNRAP, per germline. This CDR3 region has 13 residues. V lost 2 bases to trimming and J lost 3 bases, with 7 bases between them. The CDR3 nucleotides are TGTGCTAGTGGTTTGTCAGGGGACACTGAAGCTTTCTTT. Translated, it gives CASGLSGDTEAFF.

The CDR3 region is CASSKVAGLDETQYF. CDR3 DNA: TGTGCCAGCAGCAAAGTGGCAGGGCTCGATGAGACCCAGTACTTC. The chain is built from TRBV21-1 and TRBJ2-5; TRBD1 reflects the table's D call only, with no check against the DNA. TRBV21-1 is annotated as a pseudogene. The CDR3 has 15 amino acids.

This clone was observed a handful of times. This chain uses TRBV5-6 with TRBJ1-2; D unclear. The germline CDR1 and CDR2 sequences are SGHDT and YYEEEE. With 4 bases removed from V and 4 bases from J, the gap between germline ends came to 23 bases. This CDR3 contains 17 residues. This CDR3 reads CASSLGTTTPIFYGYTF. In DNA, the CDR3 is TGTGCCAGCAGCCTTGGAACTACGACCCCCATATTCTATGGCTACACCTTC.

This CDR3 reads CASSSSGSNEQYF. CDR3 nucleotides: TGTGCCAGCAGTTCCAGCGGGAGCAACGAGCAGTACTTC. J is TRBJ2-7 and V is TRBV25-1; 8 bases line up with TRBD2. The CDR3 is made up of 13 amino acids. After removal of 5 bases from V and 5 bases from J, the junction contained 5 bases not matched to a gene. Germline V gene lookup returns CDR1 MGHDK and CDR2 SYGVNS.

This chain uses TRBV6-4 with TRBJ1-6; 11 bases are shared with TRBD1. The V and J ends lost 3 bases and 7 bases, in that order; junction bases with no gene match: 8. The CDR3 is 17 residues long. Per germline, CDR1 MRHNA and CDR2 SNTAGT. The CDR3 sequence is CASSEGSGTGGNSPLHF. The CDR3 DNA is TGTGCCAGCAGTGAGGGGAGCGGGACAGGGGGAAATTCACCCCTCCACTTT.

The V call is TRBV29-1, the J call TRBJ2-3; tentatively, D is TRBD2 (6 bases). Germline-derived CDR1 and CDR2 are SQVTM and ANQGSEA. The CDR3 runs to 13 residues. V dropped 5 bases and J dropped 1 base, with 10 bases sitting between them. CDR3 region: CSVPERGTDTQYF. In nucleotides, the CDR3 is TGCAGCGTTCCTGAGCGGGGCACAGATACGCAGTATTTT.

The chain is built from TRBV14 and TRBJ2-3, with 10 bases lining up with TRBD2. This CDR3 is 18 amino acids long. The germline V gene has CDR1 SGHDN and CDR2 FVKESK. Losses at the gene ends were 4 bases for V and 1 base for J; bases not matched to a gene: 11. DNA of the CDR3: TGTGCCAGCAGCCCACCCCCATATCTAGCGGGGGGCACAGATACGCAGTATTTT. Amino acids: CASSPPPYLAGGTDTQYF.

The V gene is TRBV7-9, the J gene TRBJ1-3; 8 positions agree with TRBD1. V lost 5 bases and J lost 0; bases outside the gene matches: 6. The CDR3 length is 16 residues. CDR1 and CDR2 (germline): SEHNR, FQNEAQ (reference sequence). CDR3 in DNA: TGTGCCAGCAGCGACCGGGACAGGACCTCTGGAAACACCATATATTTT. Encoded protein: CASSDRDRTSGNTIYF.